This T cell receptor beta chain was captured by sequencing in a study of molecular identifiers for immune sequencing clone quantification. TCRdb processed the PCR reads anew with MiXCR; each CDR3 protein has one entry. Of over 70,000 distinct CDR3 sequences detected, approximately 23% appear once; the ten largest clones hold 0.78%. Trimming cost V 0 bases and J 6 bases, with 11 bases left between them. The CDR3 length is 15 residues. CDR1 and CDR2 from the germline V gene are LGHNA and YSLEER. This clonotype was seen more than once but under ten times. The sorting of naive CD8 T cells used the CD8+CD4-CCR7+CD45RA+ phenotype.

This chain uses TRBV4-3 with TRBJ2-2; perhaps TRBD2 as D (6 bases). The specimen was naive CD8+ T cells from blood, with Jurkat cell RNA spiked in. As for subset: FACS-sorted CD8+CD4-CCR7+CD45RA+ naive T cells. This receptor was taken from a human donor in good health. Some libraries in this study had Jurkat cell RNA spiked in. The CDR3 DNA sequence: TGCGCCAGCAGCCAAGAGGGCGGGAAGGCCGGGGAGCTGTTTTTT. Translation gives CASSQEGGKAGELFF.